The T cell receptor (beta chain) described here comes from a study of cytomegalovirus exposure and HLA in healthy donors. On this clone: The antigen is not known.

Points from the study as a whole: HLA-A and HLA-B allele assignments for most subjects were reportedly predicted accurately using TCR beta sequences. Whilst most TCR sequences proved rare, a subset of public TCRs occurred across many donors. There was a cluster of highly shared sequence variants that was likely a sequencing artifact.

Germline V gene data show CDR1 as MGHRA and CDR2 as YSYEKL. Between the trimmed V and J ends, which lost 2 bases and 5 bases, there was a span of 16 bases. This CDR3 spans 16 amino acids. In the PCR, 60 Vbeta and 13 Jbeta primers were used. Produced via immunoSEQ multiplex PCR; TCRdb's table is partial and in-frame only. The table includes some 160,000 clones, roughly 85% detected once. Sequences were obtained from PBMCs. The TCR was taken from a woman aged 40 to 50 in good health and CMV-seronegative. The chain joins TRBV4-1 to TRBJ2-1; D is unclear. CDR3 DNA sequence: TGCGCCAGCAGCCAATCCAGACTCCTAGGCGACAATGAGCAGTTCTTC. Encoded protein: CASSQSRLLGDNEQFF.